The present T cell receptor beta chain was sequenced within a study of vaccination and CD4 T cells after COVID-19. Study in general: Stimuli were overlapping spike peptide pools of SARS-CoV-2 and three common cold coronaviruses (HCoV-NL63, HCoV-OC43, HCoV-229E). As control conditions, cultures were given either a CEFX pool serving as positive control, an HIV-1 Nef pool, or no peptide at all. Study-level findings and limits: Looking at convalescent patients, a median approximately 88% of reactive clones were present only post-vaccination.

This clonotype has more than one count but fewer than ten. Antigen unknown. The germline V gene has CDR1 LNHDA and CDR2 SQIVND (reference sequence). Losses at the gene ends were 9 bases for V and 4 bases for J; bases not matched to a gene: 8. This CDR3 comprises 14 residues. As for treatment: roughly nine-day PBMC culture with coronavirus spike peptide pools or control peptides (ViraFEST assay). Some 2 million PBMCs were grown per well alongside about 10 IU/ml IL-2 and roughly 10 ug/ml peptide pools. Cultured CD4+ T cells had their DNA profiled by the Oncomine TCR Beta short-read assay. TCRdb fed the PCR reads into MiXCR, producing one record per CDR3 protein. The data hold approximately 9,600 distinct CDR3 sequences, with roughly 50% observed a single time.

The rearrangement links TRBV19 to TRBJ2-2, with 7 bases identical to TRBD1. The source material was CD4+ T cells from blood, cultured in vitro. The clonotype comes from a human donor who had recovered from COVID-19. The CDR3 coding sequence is TGTGCCAGCAACAGGGGTCGGACCACCGGGGAGCTGTTTTTT. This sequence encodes CASNRGRTTGELFF.